These T cell receptor beta chains were read from a single sample in a study of Ad26.COV2.S vaccination and SARS-CoV-2 variants. Here immunoSEQ multiplex PCR was the method, and the copy in TCRdb shows in-frame clones only, minus some. The sample lists 250,000 to 300,000 clones, more than 70% occurring once. Source: peripheral blood, taken in a trial of Ad26.COV2.S vaccine versus placebo. The receptors originated from a person aged 18 to 59 who received the Ad26.COV2.S COVID-19 vaccine or a placebo. Each CDR3 is given with its conserved first and last residue. A D gene is named only where the DNA matches it firmly. Rows give clone size only sometimes, using once, few, many, or a class for an expanded clone.

-	TRBV9	-	CASSAQTRDTRSSYNEQFF
-	TRBV5-1	-	CASSLGDRRGQETQYF
-	TRBV7-9	-	CASSLTGDGEAFF
-	TRBV7-8	-	CASSRDLTTGELFF
-	TRBV27	-	CASSPEARLYGYTF
-	TRBV9	-	CASRTGTHNGDTQYF
-	TRBV6-5	-	CASTPFAGRGYEQYF
TRBD2	TRBV3-1/TRBV3-2	-	CASSQGTSAYNEQFF
-	TRBV5-1	once	CASRGGTGVDYEQYF
-	TRBV19	once	CASSPAHATTSTDTQYF
-	TRBV11-3	-	CASSPQGGTNTGELFF
-	TRBV2	-	CASSDGRGPSNYGYTF
-	TRBV6-2/TRBV6-3	-	CASSRGRGGGYTF
TRBD1	TRBV11-2	-	CASRRTGGVYEQYF
-	TRBV10-3	once	CAISESGRGNTEAFF
TRBD2	TRBV30	-	CAWSVLGRGGVDEQFF
-	TRBV20-1	once	CSASLSGKYNEQFF
-	TRBV6-5	-	CASREGRGFYGYTF
-	TRBV7-9	-	CASSYSQGTYQETQYF
TRBD2	TRBV19	-	CASSIDGPGLAGGTGELFF
-	TRBV30	-	CAWSPGRGNTIYF
-	TRBV9	-	CASNRDTLHGSEQFF
-	TRBV20-1	-	CSASSGGNQPQHF
TRBD1	TRBV5-1	-	CASSSGQASTDTQYF
-	TRBV6-5	-	CASHGRSSYNEQFF